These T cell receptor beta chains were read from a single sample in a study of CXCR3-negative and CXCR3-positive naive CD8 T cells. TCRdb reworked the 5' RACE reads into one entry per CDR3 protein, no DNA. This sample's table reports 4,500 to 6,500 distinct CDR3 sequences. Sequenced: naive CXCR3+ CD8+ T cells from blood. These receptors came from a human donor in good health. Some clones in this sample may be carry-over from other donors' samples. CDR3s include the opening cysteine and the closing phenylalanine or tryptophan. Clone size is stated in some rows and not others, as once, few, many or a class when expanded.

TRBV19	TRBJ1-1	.	CASSPGQGEAFF
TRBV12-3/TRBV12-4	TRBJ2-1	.	CASSSWSDEQFF
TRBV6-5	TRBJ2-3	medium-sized	CASSPRDRQGDTQYF
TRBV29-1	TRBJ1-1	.	CSVENGAEEAFF
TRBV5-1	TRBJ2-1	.	CASSHTGEQFF
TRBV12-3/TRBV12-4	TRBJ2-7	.	CASSFDTYEQYF
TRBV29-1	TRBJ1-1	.	CSVELESLEAFF
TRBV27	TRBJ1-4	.	CASSLSATGEKLFF
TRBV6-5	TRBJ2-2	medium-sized	CASSYLTNTGELFF
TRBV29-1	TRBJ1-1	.	CSVGGGNTEAFF
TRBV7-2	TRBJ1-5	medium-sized	CAASGSQPQHF
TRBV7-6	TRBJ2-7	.	CASSFTGTGTYEQYF
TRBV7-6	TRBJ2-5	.	CASSLRLAGWQETQYF
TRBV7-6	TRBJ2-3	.	CASSLEREEADTQYF
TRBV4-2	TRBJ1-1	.	CASSQPRDRNTEAFF
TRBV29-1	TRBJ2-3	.	CSVLATSGVHMGTQYF
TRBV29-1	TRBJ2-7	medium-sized	CSVEEGPWGAEQYF
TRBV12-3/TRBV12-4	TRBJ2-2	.	CARSLEHLNTGELFF
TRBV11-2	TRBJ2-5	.	CASSLGRIQETQYF
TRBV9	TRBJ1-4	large	CASSPNWGLANEKLFF
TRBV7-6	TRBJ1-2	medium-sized	CASSRRLEGTGRLFNYGYTF
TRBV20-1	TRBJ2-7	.	CSARDPETLSYEQYF
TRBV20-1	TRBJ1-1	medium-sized	CSASTTNTEAFF
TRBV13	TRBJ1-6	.	CASSVTGDAFNSPLHF
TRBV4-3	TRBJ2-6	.	CASSQDRGSGANVLTF
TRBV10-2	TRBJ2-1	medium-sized	CASREIAGVEIYNEQFF
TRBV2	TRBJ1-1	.	CASTPRGGGTEAFF
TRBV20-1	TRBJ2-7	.	CSARVRAGNPYEQYF
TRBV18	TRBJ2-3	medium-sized	CASSELADTQYF
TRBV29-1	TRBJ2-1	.	CSARSGGDEQFF
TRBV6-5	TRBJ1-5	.	CASSSGMAQPQHF
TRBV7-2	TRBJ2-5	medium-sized	CASSPGLAGGPDETQYF
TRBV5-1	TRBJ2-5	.	CASNPGDGGETQYF
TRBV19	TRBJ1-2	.	CASGEGVDYGYTF
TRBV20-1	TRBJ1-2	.	CSATPLDTHYGYTF
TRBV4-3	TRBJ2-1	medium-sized	CASSQDIGTSSAREQFF
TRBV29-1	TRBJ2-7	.	CSAPQGRPYEQYF
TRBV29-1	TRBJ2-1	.	CSVLLAGSNYNEQFF
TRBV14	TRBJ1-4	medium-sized	CASRGGLNEKLFF
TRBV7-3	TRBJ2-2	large	CASSVNTGELFF
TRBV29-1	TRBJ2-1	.	CSVAGASASSYNEQFF
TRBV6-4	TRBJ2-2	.	CASSSSNTGELFF
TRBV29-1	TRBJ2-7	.	CSVTQGYEQYF
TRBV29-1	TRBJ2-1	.	CSLLPGQGAVEQFF
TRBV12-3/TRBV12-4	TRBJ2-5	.	CASTLTTGGKETQYF
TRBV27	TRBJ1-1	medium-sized	CASGWGNTEAFF
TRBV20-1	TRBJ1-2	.	CSASSPVVGGYTF
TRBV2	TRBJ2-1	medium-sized	CASNAGYNEQFF
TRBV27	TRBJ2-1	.	CASSPRTGLAGYNEQFF